Sequencing of this TCR beta chain was carried out in a study of blood T cell repertoires in COVID-19. Study at large: Samples came from the United States, Italy and Spain, spanning acute and convalescent COVID-19. From T cells, B-cell-depleted T cells, or PBMCs came the material, which was cDNA or gDNA.

Per the original data handling: Estimation of nucleated cell counts was performed using reference gene primer amplification. Profiled with immunoSEQ multiplex PCR; TCRdb holds only in-frame clones, not every one. From that table come the V and J calls and clone size; the DNA was used to work out D and trimming. Seen here are roughly 110,000 clones, around 86% observed once, and the top ten hold approximately 4%. Trimming removed 3 bases from V and 7 bases from J; junction bases left unmatched: 3. CDR1 and CDR2 (germline): SQVTM, ANQGSEA. CDR3 length: 13 residues. The TCR originated in a man aged 35 to 55 with acute or convalescent COVID-19. This rearrangement joins TRBV29-1 to TRBJ1-2; 12 nucleotides line up with TRBD1. The specimen sequenced was peripheral blood. The CDR3 sequence is CSVDGTGGSGYTF. The CDR3 DNA reads TGCAGCGTTGATGGGACAGGGGGCTCTGGCTACACCTTC.